Following are 31 T cell receptor beta chains from one sample sequenced in a study of blood T cell repertoires in COVID-19. Generated by immunoSEQ multiplex PCR, the TCRdb table keeps only in-frame clones and is missing some. The profile shows 100,000 to 130,000 clones, around 90% of them singletons. Sequencing was carried out using peripheral blood. The receptor set was obtained from a human donor in a cohort sampled during active COVID-19.

V usage is TRBV30 and J usage is TRBJ2-2; TRBD2 matches at 9 bases. CDR3 length: 15 amino acids. Germline-derived CDR1 and CDR2 are GTSNPN and SVGIG (reference sequence). J gave up 2 bases and V 5 bases, and 6 bases lay outside the gene matches. This CDR3 is CAWDGLARNTGELFF. CDR3 DNA: TGTGCCTGGGACGGACTAGCGCGCAACACCGGGGAGCTGTTTTTT.

Written as DNA, the CDR3 is TGTGCCAGTAGTTTCAACCGGGACAGGGCATTATACTTC. This gives the protein CASSFNRDRALYF. The V and J genes are TRBV19 and TRBJ2-5; 9 bases map to TRBD1. The CDR3 has 13 amino acids. After removal of 5 bases from V and 14 bases from J, the junction contained 12 bases not matched to a gene. Germline V CDR1 and CDR2: LNHDA, SQIVND (reference sequence).

The chain links TRBV2 to TRBJ2-1; D is perhaps TRBD2 (5 bases). The CDR3 sequence is 13 residues long. Looked up from germline, CDR1 is SNHLY and CDR2 is FYNNEI. Trimming took 4 bases from V and 8 from J, leaving 12 bases between them. The CDR3 reads CASSVRVGDEQFF. The DNA for the CDR3 is TGTGCCAGCAGTGTGCGGGTCGGCGATGAGCAGTTCTTC.

The rearrangement links TRBV25-1 to TRBJ2-3, with D maybe TRBD2 (6 bases). The CDR3 spans 15 residues. Germline lookup yields CDR1 MGHDK and CDR2 SYGVNS. V lost 1 base, J lost 4 bases, and 12 bases lay in between. In DNA form, the CDR3 reads TGTGCCAGCAGTGAATTGGAGGGTCGGGCAGATACGCAGTATTTT. It codes for CASSELEGRADTQYF.

This rearrangement joins TRBV10-1 to TRBJ2-7; D is ambiguous. CDR3 size: 13 residues. V lost 2 bases and J lost 0, with 5 bases in between. The germline CDR1 and CDR2 sequences are WNHNN and SYGVQD (reference sequence). The chain's CDR3 is CASSEPGSYEQYF. CDR3 DNA sequence: TGCGCCAGCAGTGAGCCCGGCTCCTACGAGCAGTACTTC.

The chain employs TRBV7-9 and TRBJ2-1; 7 nucleotides match TRBD1. Germline V gene lookup returns CDR1 SEHNR and CDR2 FQNEAQ (reference sequence). Trimming cost V 5 bases and J 4 bases; bases outside gene matches: 8. CDR3 length: 15 residues. The CDR3 loop reads CASSPGQVPYNEQFF. The CDR3 bases are TGTGCCAGCAGCCCCGGACAGGTACCATACAATGAGCAGTTCTTC.

This clone has just one count. V is TRBV13 and J is TRBJ2-7; the D gene is possibly TRBD2 (7 bases). Germline-derived CDR1 and CDR2 are PRHDT and FYEKMQ (reference sequence). Trimming removed 0 bases from V and 1 base from J, with 13 bases in between. The CDR3 extends over 16 amino acids. The CDR3 region has the DNA TGTGCCAGCAGCTTAGGGATCAGGGGAGGGTCCTACGAGCAGTACTTC. Residues: CASSLGIRGGSYEQYF.

The chain carries TRBV12-3 or TRBV12-4 and TRBJ1-1; 9 bases agree with TRBD1. There are 13 residues in the CDR3. V lost 5 bases and J lost 7; bases outside the gene matches: 5. The CDR3 sequence is CASSRDRASEAFF. The CDR3 DNA is TGTGCCAGCAGTAGGGACAGGGCCAGTGAAGCTTTCTTT.

This clone was seen a few times. This chain joins TRBV9 and TRBJ1-6; tentatively, D is TRBD1 (6 bases). This CDR3 is 14 amino acids long. V lost 0 bases and J 7 bases, leaving 8 bases between the germline ends. CDR1 is SGDLS and CDR2 is YYNGEE in the germline V gene. This chain's CDR3 is CASSVAQGNSPLHF. The DNA of the CDR3 is TGTGCCAGCAGCGTAGCCCAGGGGAATTCACCCCTCCACTTT.

This chain connects TRBV4-1 to TRBJ1-4; D not certain. The CDR3 length is 12 residues. Germline-derived CDR1 and CDR2 are MGHRA and YSYEKL. The ends were cut back, 2 bases at V and 8 bases at J, with 6 bases in the middle. The CDR3 DNA is TGCGCCAGCAGCCAACCCCTCGAAAAACTGTTTTTT. Amino acids: CASSQPLEKLFF.

The chain uses TRBV9 and TRBJ2-3; no clear D. Germline V lookup: CDR1 SGDLS, CDR2 YYNGEE. Trimming stripped 3 bases from V and 8 bases from J, with 7 bases between. This CDR3 is built from 11 residues. CDR3 amino acids: CASSAASTQYF. The CDR3 DNA sequence: TGTGCCAGCAGCGCCGCTAGTACGCAGTATTTT.

The V call is TRBV2, the J call TRBJ2-3; 7 bases are shared with TRBD2. The junction had 8 bases not matched to a gene; V was cut back by 5 bases and J by 0 bases. This CDR3 comprises 16 residues. Germline V gene sequence: CDR1 SNHLY, CDR2 FYNNEI. The CDR3 sequence: CASSPILAASTDTQYF. In nucleotides, the CDR3 is TGTGCCAGCAGTCCAATCCTAGCGGCCAGCACAGATACGCAGTATTTT. The whole variable domain, remainder taken from reference TRBV2 and TRBJ2-3, is EPEVTQTPSHQVTQMGQEVILRCVPISNHLYFYWYRQILGQKVEFLVSFYNNEISEKSEIFDDQFSVERPDGSNFTLKIRSTKLEDSAMYFCASSPILAASTDTQYFGPGTRLTVL.

The chain has TRBV5-8 and TRBJ1-2, with TRBD1 as a possible D gene (5 bases). V was trimmed by 4 bases and J by 5 bases, leaving 21 bases between them. Germline CDR1 reads SGHTS; CDR2 reads YDEGEE. The CDR3 is made up of 16 amino acids. DNA of the CDR3: TGTGCCAGCAGCCCGGATTCCAGGGCGTCTTGGTATGGCTACACCTTC. This translates into CASSPDSRASWYGYTF.

The chain links TRBV7-8 to TRBJ1-2; unclear D gene. Per germline, CDR1 SGHVS and CDR2 FQNEAQ. V was shortened by 5 bases and J by 6 bases, with 13 bases between the two germline ends. This CDR3 region has 13 residues. CDR3 amino acids: CASSPRGIHGYTF. The CDR3 coding sequence is TGTGCCAGCAGCCCCCGGGGAATCCATGGCTACACCTTC.

This clone was detected once. The chain uses TRBV28 and TRBJ2-3, with 11 positions matching TRBD2. V lost 8 bases and J lost 4; bases outside the gene matches: 8. Germline CDR1 is MDHEN and CDR2 is SYDVKM. The CDR3 contains 15 residues. The CDR3 loop reads CASGGLAEEADTQYF. The CDR3 DNA follows: TGTGCCAGCGGGGGACTAGCGGAAGAGGCAGATACGCAGTATTTT.

The rearrangement links TRBV3-1 (or the pseudogene TRBV3-2) to TRBJ1-2; D is perhaps TRBD1 (5 bases). Between the trimmed V and J ends, which lost 0 bases and 8 bases, there was a span of 13 bases. The CDR3 covers 14 residues. Per the germline V gene, CDR1 is LGHDT and CDR2 is YNNKEL (reference sequence). CDR3 DNA: TGTGCCAGCAGCCAAGACGCAGGGTTAGGGGGCTACACCTTC. It yields the protein CASSQDAGLGGYTF.

This chain joins TRBV21-1 and TRBJ2-3; no DNA check was done on the table's D call, TRBD2. TRBV21-1 is a documented pseudogene. There are 20 residues in the CDR3. The CDR3 DNA reads TGTGCCAGCAGCAAAGGGGCTAGCGGGACCCTACCAAGTTGCACAGATACGCAGTATTTT. Protein product: CASSKGASGTLPSCTDTQYF.

The V gene is TRBV12-3 or TRBV12-4, the J gene TRBJ1-2; 7 bases are a match to TRBD1. The CDR3 spans 13 residues. The trim removed 3 bases at V and 2 bases at J, leaving 0 bases unmatched. Here the CDR3 reads CASSLDRNYGYTF. In nucleotides, the CDR3 is TGTGCCAGCAGTTTGGACAGGAACTATGGCTACACCTTC.

The J gene is TRBJ2-1, the V gene TRBV5-1; 10 positions agree with TRBD2. The CDR3 runs to 15 residues. Looked up from germline, CDR1 is SGHRS and CDR2 is YFSETQ. Trimming removed 0 bases from V and 3 bases from J; junction bases left unmatched: 0. CDR3 in amino acids: CASSLGTSGYNEQFF. CDR3 sequence (DNA): TGCGCCAGCAGCTTGGGGACTAGCGGCTACAATGAGCAGTTCTTC. The whole variable domain, remainder taken from reference TRBV5-1 and TRBJ2-1, is KAGVTQTPRYLIKTRGQQVTLSCSPISGHRSVSWYQQTPGQGLQFLFEYFSETQRNKGNFPGRFSGRQFSNSRSEMNVSTLELGDSALYLCASSLGTSGYNEQFFGPGTRLTVL.

This chain joins TRBV20-1 and TRBJ2-3; 8 bases agree with TRBD1. The CDR3 has 14 amino acids. After removal of 3 bases from V and 4 bases from J, the junction contained 6 bases not matched to a gene. Germline CDR1 is DFQATT and CDR2 is SNEGSKA (reference sequence). CDR3: CSASRGQGADTQYF. CDR3 in DNA: TGCAGTGCTAGTCGTGGACAGGGCGCAGATACGCAGTATTTT.

The V gene is TRBV6-6, the J gene TRBJ2-1; 14 bases are a match to TRBD2. CDR1 MNHNY and CDR2 SVGAGI come from the germline V gene (reference sequence). Germline trimming cut 5 bases from V and 5 bases from J; bases unmatched to any gene: 8. The CDR3 is 17 residues long. CDR3 DNA: TGTGCCAGCAGTCGAGGGACTAGCGGGGGCCTCGACAATGAGCAGTTCTTC. Encoded protein: CASSRGTSGGLDNEQFF.

The rearrangement joins TRBV6-6 to TRBJ1-1; a possible D gene is TRBD1 (5 bases). V was pared by 5 bases and J by 4 bases, with 14 bases between. Germline CDR1 and CDR2: MNHNY and SVGAGI (reference sequence). The CDR3 spans 14 residues. The CDR3 coding sequence is TGTGCCAGCAGTACGGGCCAGGGTAGCACTGAAGCTTTCTTT. Its protein is CASSTGQGSTEAFF.

The chain links TRBV28 to TRBJ1-2; TRBD1 might be the D (6 bases). The ends were cut back, 4 bases at V and 0 bases at J, with 18 bases in the middle. Germline CDR1 is MDHEN and CDR2 is SYDVKM. CDR3 length equals 17 residues. The CDR3 sequence is CASSSPTGLQANYGYTF. The CDR3 region has the DNA TGTGCCAGCAGTTCCCCAACAGGGTTACAAGCTAACTATGGCTACACCTTC.

In regard to this clone: At one of its ends the junction is not consistent with the germline gene, which may arise from a read error. The chain employs TRBV7-8 and TRBJ1-1; D possibly corresponds to TRBD1 (6 bases). The germline V gene has CDR1 SGHVS and CDR2 FQNEAQ. This CDR3 comprises 16 residues. The DNA for the CDR3 is TGTGCCAGCAGTTTAGGGGTACAGGGTTTGAACACTGAAGCTTTCTTT. Its translation: CASSLGVQGLNTEAFF.

The chain recombines TRBV7-8 with TRBJ2-7; TRBD1 aligns across 8 bases. This CDR3 has 14 amino acids. V shed 1 base and J 3 bases; nucleotides not matched to a gene: 2. CDR1 is SGHVS, CDR2 FQNEAQ, per germline. DNA of the CDR3: TGTGCCAGCAGCTTAGGCGGACAGGGCTACGAGCAGTACTTC. Its protein is CASSLGGQGYEQYF.

This chain links TRBV29-1 with TRBJ2-1; TRBD1 might be the D (6 bases). The germline gives CDR1 SQVTM, CDR2 ANQGSEA. The V end was cut by 4 bases, the J end by 7 bases, with 17 bases between. The CDR3 has 14 amino acids. CDR3 nucleotides: TGCAGCGTTGGGGGGCCTCGGGCCCCAAATGAGCAGTTCTTC. As protein: CSVGGPRAPNEQFF.

This clone appeared once. This chain links TRBV11-2 with TRBJ1-1; tentative D call: TRBD1 (5 bases). The CDR3 covers 13 residues. Germline V gives CDR1 SGHAT, CDR2 FQNNGV. The V end was cut by 7 bases, the J end by 1 base, with 10 bases between. The CDR3 region has the DNA TGTGCCAGCACCCGACAGAGGAACACTGAAGCTTTCTTT. It specifies CASTRQRNTEAFF. Using reference TRBV11-2 and TRBJ1-1 for the parts outside the CDR3, the full variable domain is EAGVAQSPRYKIIEKRQSVAFWCNPISGHATLYWYQQILGQGPKLLIQFQNNGVVDDSQLPKDRFSAERLKGVDSTLKIQPAKLEDSAVYLCASTRQRNTEAFFGQGTRLTVV.

The rearrangement joins TRBV19 to TRBJ1-1; 9 nucleotides align to TRBD1. Germline V CDR1 and CDR2: LNHDA, SQIVND (reference sequence). This CDR3 region has 15 residues. V dropped 4 bases and J dropped 3; count of bases not matched to a gene: 6. The CDR3 loop reads CASSTPGQGHTEAFF. The CDR3 nucleotides are TGTGCCAGTAGTACGCCGGGACAGGGTCACACTGAAGCTTTCTTT. The full variable domain, in which reference TRBV19 and TRBJ1-1 provide the parts outside the CDR3, is DGGITQSPKYLFRKEGQNVTLSCEQNLNHDAMYWYRQDPGQGLRLIYYSQIVNDFQKGDIAEGYSVSREKKESFPLTVTSAQKNPTAFYLCASSTPGQGHTEAFFGQGTRLTVV.

The chain is built from TRBV28 and TRBJ1-5; 7 bases match TRBD1. Germline V gene sequence: CDR1 MDHEN, CDR2 SYDVKM. With 8 bases clipped from V and 4 bases from J, the junction kept 2 bases outside the gene matches. The CDR3 runs to 12 residues. The DNA for the CDR3 is TGTGCCAGCGAGACAGGGAATCAGCCCCAGCATTTT. The encoded protein is CASETGNQPQHF.

V is TRBV21-1 and J is TRBJ2-4; the DNA was not used to check the table's D call, TRBD2. TRBV21-1 is a pseudogene segment. This CDR3 is 16 amino acids long. The CDR3 spells CASSKAGGHMKNIQYF. For the CDR3, the DNA is TGTGCCAGCAGCAAAGCGGGAGGACATATGAAAAACATTCAGTACTTC.

This clone was seen only once. The chain combines TRBV5-1 with TRBJ2-5, with 7 bases that match TRBD1. The V gene end was trimmed by 0 bases and the J gene end by 2 bases; junction bases not matched to a gene: 10. The CDR3 is 17 amino acids. Per germline, CDR1 SGHRS and CDR2 YFSETQ. CDR3 nucleotides: TGCGCCAGCAGCTTGGCCAATGGACAGGTCGTACAAGAGACCCAGTACTTC. Translated, it gives CASSLANGQVVQETQYF.